These 27 T cell receptor beta chains came from one sample sequenced in a study of a mutant IDH1 vaccine in newly diagnosed glioma. Method: immunoSEQ multiplex PCR; TCRdb's copy keeps in-frame clones and lacks some. This table holds 50,000 to 75,000 clones, 75% to 95% found once. Indicated time point: baseline, week 1 (first vaccination visit). Treatment noted: pre-vaccination baseline after standard-of-care therapy. The sequencing here drew on PBMCs, taken from a glioma patient treated with radiotherapy, temozolomide or both. These receptors were obtained from a man aged 50 to 59 with glioma.

This clone was detected a few times. The CDR3 loop is CASSWRPQMNTEAFF. In DNA, the CDR3 is TGTGCCAGCAGCTGGCGTCCGCAGATGAACACTGAAGCTTTCTTT. The V gene is TRBV5-4, the J gene TRBJ1-1, with unresolved D. The CDR3 contains 15 residues. Trimming took 3 bases from V and 0 from J, leaving 12 bases between them. Germline CDR1 reads SGHNT; CDR2 reads YYREEE (reference sequence).

V usage is TRBV7-6 and J usage is TRBJ1-2, with 9 positions matching TRBD1. The CDR3 sequence is 13 residues long. From germline, CDR1 is SGHVS and CDR2 FNYEAQ. The V gene end was trimmed by 3 bases and the J gene end by 4 bases; junction bases not matched to a gene: 0. CDR3 DNA sequence: TGTGCCAGCAGCTTGGGACAGGGCTATGGCTACACCTTC. Encoded protein: CASSLGQGYGYTF.

This clone was counted once. The V gene is TRBV11-3, the J gene TRBJ2-2, with D possibly being TRBD1 (6 bases). The CDR3 is made up of 17 amino acids. With 0 bases removed from V and 4 bases from J, the gap between germline ends came to 15 bases. The V gene's germline CDR1 is SGHNT and CDR2 YENEEA. The CDR3 is CASSLDARGRLTGELFF. The CDR3 region has the DNA TGTGCCAGCAGCTTAGATGCGAGGGGGAGACTCACCGGGGAGCTGTTTTTT.

The chain uses TRBV7-2 and TRBJ1-4; unclear D gene. Looked up from germline, CDR1 is SGHTA and CDR2 is FQGNSA. This CDR3 spans 14 amino acids. The V end lost 4 bases, the J end lost 7 bases, and 13 bases lay between the germline ends. CDR3: CASSSDWEGEKLFF. The DNA for the CDR3 is TGTGCCAGCAGCTCGGACTGGGAGGGTGAAAAACTGTTTTTT.

The chain carries TRBV6-1 and TRBJ1-2; no clear D gene. V was shortened by 2 bases and J by 1 base, with 11 bases between the two germline ends. The CDR3 extends over 15 amino acids. From germline, CDR1 is MNHNS and CDR2 SASEGT. The CDR3 here is CASSEQSRVNYGYTF. In DNA form, the CDR3 reads TGTGCCAGCAGTGAACAGTCGCGGGTTAACTATGGCTACACCTTC.

The gene calls are TRBV7-6 and TRBJ1-1; the D gene is possibly TRBD1 (5 bases). V lost 3 bases and J 10 bases, leaving 12 bases between the germline ends. CDR1 SGHVS and CDR2 FNYEAQ come from the germline V gene. The CDR3 loop spans 12 amino acids. The CDR3 nucleotides are TGTGCCAGCAGCTTGGGAGACGGGACAGCTTTCTTT. Its translation: CASSLGDGTAFF.

CDR3 region: CASSSRTGTGELFF. CDR3 coding DNA: TGTGCCAGCAGTTCTCGAACGGGAACCGGGGAGCTGTTTTTT. This chain connects TRBV27 to TRBJ2-2; D perhaps matches TRBD2 (5 bases). Germline CDR1 is MNHEY and CDR2 is SMNVEV (reference sequence). CDR3 length equals 14 residues. The V end was cut by 4 bases, the J end by 5 bases, with 11 bases between.

The V call is TRBV6-6, the J call TRBJ2-6; weak D call: TRBD1 (6 bases). This CDR3 region has 15 residues. The germline V gene has CDR1 MNHNY and CDR2 SVGAGI (reference sequence). V lost 5 bases and J lost 4, with 12 bases in between. The CDR3 DNA reads as TGTGCCAGCAGTACAGGGTTATCCGGGGCCAACGTCCTGACTTTC. Translation: CASSTGLSGANVLTF.

This clone showed up just once. The chain is built from TRBV7-2 and TRBJ1-2; D not certain. The CDR3 spans 15 residues. The germline gives CDR1 SGHTA, CDR2 FQGNSA. Trimming cost V 3 bases and J 0 bases, with 11 bases left between them. For the CDR3, the DNA is TGTGCCAGCAGCTTGGACGGCCCAGCTAACTATGGCTACACCTTC. It yields the protein CASSLDGPANYGYTF.

The CDR3 DNA reads as TGTGCCAGCAGCCAAGGGACACAGGGGGCGGCCACAGATACGCAGTATTTT. This gives the protein CASSQGTQGAATDTQYF. The J gene is TRBJ2-3, the V gene TRBV4-2; 9 bases match TRBD1. CDR3 length equals 17 residues. Trimming took 1 base from V and 2 from J; bases not matched to a gene: 7. Germline CDR1 LGHNA, CDR2 YNFKEQ.

The V call is TRBV29-1, the J call TRBJ2-1; 8 bases align to TRBD2. This CDR3 has 14 residues. J was trimmed by 3 bases and V by 4 bases; bases with no gene match: 5. Germline V gives CDR1 SQVTM, CDR2 ANQGSEA. The CDR3 spells CSVGSGISYNEQFF. The CDR3 DNA sequence: TGCAGCGTTGGTAGCGGGATTAGCTACAATGAGCAGTTCTTC.

The chain carries TRBV6-5 and TRBJ1-2; 7 bases are a match to TRBD1. CDR3 size: 13 residues. V shed 6 bases, J shed 8 bases, and the junction held 9 bases outside the gene matches. Germline V gene data show CDR1 as MNHEY and CDR2 as SVGAGI. The CDR3 sequence is CASRRDSLAGYTF. The CDR3 nucleotides read TGTGCCAGCAGAAGGGACAGCCTTGCGGGCTACACCTTC.

This chain connects TRBV29-1 to TRBJ2-5, with 8 bases aligning to TRBD2. CDR3 length: 14 amino acids. Trimming at V came to 3 bases and at J to 1 base, leaving 4 bases not matched to a gene. The V gene's germline CDR1 is SQVTM and CDR2 ANQGSEA. CDR3 region: CSVDLREAQETQYF. For the CDR3, the DNA is TGCAGCGTTGATTTGCGGGAGGCCCAAGAGACCCAGTACTTC. The whole variable domain, filled in from reference TRBV29-1 and TRBJ2-5, reads SAVISQKPSRDICQRGTSLTIQCQVDSQVTMMFWYRQQPGQSLTLIATANQGSEATYESGFVIDKFPISRPNLTFSTLTVSNMSPEDSSIYLCSVDLREAQETQYFGPGTRLLVL.

V gene TRBV5-5 combines with J gene TRBJ2-2; D gene ambiguous. V dropped 0 bases and J dropped 6 bases, with 6 bases sitting between them. Germline CDR1 reads SGHKS; CDR2 reads YYEKEE (reference sequence). The CDR3 has 13 residues. This CDR3 reads CASSLDWAGELFF. DNA of the CDR3: TGTGCCAGCAGCTTGGACTGGGCCGGGGAGCTGTTTTTT.

The gene calls are TRBV2 and TRBJ2-2; perhaps TRBD2 as D (6 bases). V lost 8 bases and J 6 bases, leaving 22 bases between the germline ends. The CDR3 extends over 16 amino acids. Germline lookup yields CDR1 SNHLY and CDR2 FYNNEI. CDR3 loop: CASGHDSTLAPGELFF. CDR3 DNA sequence: TGTGCCAGCGGCCATGACAGCACACTAGCTCCCGGGGAGCTGTTTTTT.

V is TRBV9 and J is TRBJ2-7; perhaps D is TRBD1 or TRBD2 (7 bases each). Trimming removed 0 bases from V and 4 bases from J, with 17 bases in between. The CDR3 runs 16 residues. Germline CDR1 is SGDLS and CDR2 is YYNGEE. The CDR3 DNA reads TGTGCCAGCAGCGTAGGGGGAGGGGGCGCCGGTTACGAGCAGTACTTC. It yields the protein CASSVGGGGAGYEQYF.

The chain joins TRBV14 to TRBJ2-5; no reliable D call. Trimming pared 0 bases from V and 1 base from J, leaving 15 bases between. Looked up from germline, CDR1 is SGHDN and CDR2 is FVKESK. The CDR3 has 17 residues. CDR3 amino acids: CASSQDTWAASQETQYF. In DNA, the CDR3 is TGTGCCAGCAGCCAAGATACGTGGGCAGCTAGCCAAGAGACCCAGTACTTC. Using reference TRBV14 and TRBJ2-5 for the parts outside the CDR3, the full variable domain is EAGVTQFPSHSVIEKGQTVTLRCDPISGHDNLYWYRRVMGKEIKFLLHFVKESKQDESGMPNNRFLAERTGGTYSTLKVQPAELEDSGVYFCASSQDTWAASQETQYFGPGTRLLVL.

The chain links TRBV10-3 to TRBJ1-1; D call uncertain. CDR1 is ENHRY and CDR2 is SYGVKD in the germline V gene. The CDR3 is 13 residues long. V was clipped by 3 bases and J by 3 bases, with 8 bases between them. The CDR3 sequence is CAISDRSDTEAFF. The CDR3 DNA sequence: TGTGCCATCAGTGACAGGTCGGACACTGAAGCTTTCTTT.

The rearrangement joins TRBV19 to TRBJ2-4, with 11 bases fitting TRBD1. The germline gives CDR1 LNHDA, CDR2 SQIVND (reference sequence). J lost 7 bases, V lost 7 bases, and 6 bases had no gene match. The length of the CDR3 is 14 residues. The CDR3: CASIGQGAPNIQYF. CDR3 in DNA: TGTGCCAGTATCGGACAGGGGGCCCCTAACATTCAGTACTTC.

This clone appeared a single time. The CDR3 DNA sequence: TGTGCCAGCAGTTTGACAGAGAGAACAACTGAAGCTTTCTTT. It yields the protein CASSLTERTTEAFF. J is TRBJ1-1 and V is TRBV27; D might be TRBD1 (5 bases). This CDR3 comprises 14 residues. V was clipped by 3 bases and J by 5 bases, with 13 bases between them. Germline assignment: CDR1 MNHEY and CDR2 SMNVEV (reference sequence).

This rearrangement joins TRBV6-1 to TRBJ2-1; D unresolved. The CDR3 totals 12 residues. The V and J ends lost 8 bases and 7 bases respectively, with 12 bases between them. CDR1 and CDR2 from the germline V gene are MNHNS and SASEGT. CDR3 DNA: TGTGCCAGCTGGTTGGGTGGGAATGAGCAGTTCTTC. Translating gives CASWLGGNEQFF.

V usage is TRBV7-9 and J usage is TRBJ2-7, with D maybe TRBD2 (6 bases). The CDR3 has 14 amino acids. Germline V lookup: CDR1 SEHNR, CDR2 FQNEAQ (reference sequence). V lost 0 bases and J 0 bases, leaving 6 bases between the germline ends. The CDR3 region has the DNA TGTGCCAGCAGCTTAGCCGGGAGCTCCTACGAGCAGTACTTC. Its protein product is CASSLAGSSYEQYF.

This chain links TRBV2 with TRBJ1-2; the D gene is possibly TRBD1 (6 bases). CDR3 length: 12 residues. Germline V CDR1 and CDR2: SNHLY, FYNNEI. The V end lost 11 bases, the J end lost 5 bases, and 15 bases lay between the germline ends. CDR3 bases: TGTGCCTTCGGGGACAAAGAATATGGCTACACCTTC. Its translation is CAFGDKEYGYTF. Full variable domain (missing parts from reference TRBV2 and TRBJ1-2): EPEVTQTPSHQVTQMGQEVILRCVPISNHLYFYWYRQILGQKVEFLVSFYNNEISEKSEIFDDQFSVERPDGSNFTLKIRSTKLEDSAMYFCAFGDKEYGYTFGSGTRLTVV.

The chain uses TRBV27 and TRBJ1-1, with D perhaps matching TRBD1 (5 bases). The CDR3 contains 15 residues. Trimming took 3 bases from V and 4 from J, leaving 15 bases between them. Per germline, CDR1 MNHEY and CDR2 SMNVEV (reference sequence). The CDR3 spells CASSFSGVGSTEAFF. The CDR3 bases are TGTGCCAGCAGTTTTTCGGGGGTCGGAAGCACTGAAGCTTTCTTT.

V is TRBV9 and J is TRBJ1-6, with D maybe TRBD1 (5 bases). This CDR3 region has 13 residues. V lost 8 bases, J lost 10 bases, and 16 bases lay in between. Germline V gene sequence: CDR1 SGDLS, CDR2 YYNGEE. The CDR3 nucleotides read TGTGCCAGTAAAAGGGAGGGACGATCACCCCTCCACTTT. Amino acid sequence: CASKREGRSPLHF.

Only one count was recorded for this clone. The CDR3 sequence: CASSQVPRLPGANVLTF. The CDR3 coding sequence is TGCGCCAGCAGCCAAGTACCCCGGCTACCTGGGGCCAACGTCCTGACTTTC. The V and J genes are TRBV4-1 and TRBJ2-6; D unclear. V was cut by 1 base and J by 2 bases, with 12 bases left in between. This CDR3 is built from 17 residues. The germline gives CDR1 MGHRA, CDR2 YSYEKL.

This chain joins TRBV28 and TRBJ2-5; D is perhaps TRBD2 (6 bases). V was shortened by 3 bases and J by 2 bases, with 19 bases between the two germline ends. Per germline, CDR1 MDHEN and CDR2 SYDVKM. This CDR3 has 17 amino acids. Here the CDR3 reads CASSLPTRARGQETQYF. DNA for the CDR3: TGTGCCAGCAGTTTGCCGACCAGGGCTCGGGGGCAAGAGACCCAGTACTTC. The whole variable domain, filled in from reference TRBV28 and TRBJ2-5, reads DVKVTQSSRYLVKRTGEKVFLECVQDMDHENMFWYRQDPGLGLRLIYFSYDVKMKEKGDIPEGYSVSREKKERFSLILESASTNQTSMYLCASSLPTRARGQETQYFGPGTRLLVL.